These T cell receptor beta chains were read from a single sample in a study of CD8+CD57+ T cells in acquired aplastic anemia. TCRdb used MiXCR to reprocess the reads, holding one entry per CDR3 protein. Of about 110,000 distinct CDR3 sequences listed, 51% were seen once; the top ten hold under 35%. The sample comprised sorted CD4+, CD8+, or CD8+CD57+ T cells (not recorded which) from PBMCs. The receptors here all came from a human donor in good health, serving as a control. Each CDR3 is given with its conserved first and last residue. The D gene is left open where the match is weak. Clone size appears in some rows only: once, few, many, or a class for an expanded clone.

TRBV12-3/TRBV12-4,TRBJ1-1,few,TRBD1,CATQGVARDTEAFF,TGTGCCACTCAGGGGGTCGCCAGGGACACTGAAGCTTTCTTT
TRBV7-2,TRBJ1-1,once,TRBD1,CASSYWDRMNTEAFF,TGTGCCAGCAGCTACTGGGACAGGATGAACACTGAAGCTTTCTTT
TRBV10-3,TRBJ2-2,-,TRBD2,CAISRTSGGNTGELFF,TGTGCCATCAGCAGAACTAGCGGGGGTAACACCGGAGAGCTGTTTTTT
TRBV10-3,TRBJ1-2,-,-,CAISVSTAYGYTF,TGTGCCATCAGTGTTTCCACCGCTTATGGCTACACCTTC
TRBV6-1,TRBJ1-1,many,-,CASVPGWNTEAFF,TGTGCCAGCGTCCCCGGGTGGAACACTGAAGCTTTCTTT
TRBV29-1,TRBJ1-1,-,-,CSVEDQQQMRAFF,TGCAGCGTTGAAGACCAGCAACAGATGCGAGCTTTCTTT
TRBV19,TRBJ1-6,-,-,CASSIQGISPLHF,TGTGCCAGTAGTATACAGGGGATTTCACCCCTCCACTTT
TRBV7-2,TRBJ2-5,few,TRBD2,CASSLRLAGGQETQYF,TGTGCCAGCAGCTTAAGGCTAGCGGGGGGGCAGGAGACCCAGTACTTC
TRBV10-3,TRBJ2-1,-,TRBD2,CAIRELAGWNEQFF,TGTGCCATCAGGGAGCTAGCGGGATGGAATGAGCAGTTCTTC
TRBV2,TRBJ2-7,-,-,CAGSTRFWAYYEQYF,TGTGCCGGCAGTACCCGCTTTTGGGCTTACTACGAGCAGTACTTC
TRBV30,TRBJ1-5,-,-,CAWSEAGHQPQHF,TGTGCCTGGAGTGAGGCAGGGCATCAGCCCCAGCATTTT
TRBV29-1,TRBJ1-2,-,-,CSTGPRDIANYGYTF,TGCAGCACTGGACCCCGGGACATAGCTAACTATGGCTACACCTTC
TRBV5-1,TRBJ2-3,-,-,CVSSYGDTDTQYF,TGCGTCAGCAGCTACGGGGACACAGATACGCAGTATTTT
TRBV11-1,TRBJ2-5,-,TRBD2,CASSHQIYGGDQETQYF,TGTGCCAGCAGCCATCAGATTTACGGGGGGGACCAAGAGACCCAGTACTTC
TRBV20-1,TRBJ2-1,many,TRBD1,CSAGTGFEQFF,TGCAGTGCCGGGACAGGGTTTGAGCAGTTCTTC
TRBV25-1,TRBJ1-4,many,-,CASSGSATNEKLFF,TGTGCCAGCAGTGGCAGCGCAACTAATGAAAAACTGTTTTTT
TRBV20-1,TRBJ1-2,many,-,CSATSNYGYTF,TGCAGTGCTACCTCCAACTATGGCTACACCTTC
TRBV9,TRBJ2-1,many,TRBD2,CASSVASGGSYNEQFF,TGTGCCAGCAGCGTAGCGAGCGGGGGGTCCTACAATGAGCAGTTCTTC
TRBV15,TRBJ2-1,few,TRBD2,CATSRPSGGPGEQFF,TGTGCCACCAGCAGGCCTAGCGGGGGGCCAGGTGAGCAGTTCTTC
TRBV5-4,TRBJ2-7,-,-,CASSLPVGAEQYF,TGTGCCAGCAGCTTACCCGTCGGAGCCGAGCAGTACTTC
TRBV10-1,TRBJ2-7,-,TRBD2,CASSESRAGGAYEQYF,TGCGCCAGCAGTGAATCCCGGGCTGGGGGGGCCTACGAGCAGTACTTC
TRBV19,TRBJ1-1,many,-,CASSYGRSNTEAFF,TGTGCCAGTAGTTACGGGAGATCGAACACTGAAGCTTTCTTT
TRBV5-1,TRBJ1-6,once,TRBD1,CASSSPGTVNSPLHF,TGCGCCAGCAGCAGTCCCGGGACAGTTAATTCACCCCTCCACTTT
TRBV5-1,TRBJ2-4,many,-,CASSWNGVAPNIQYF,TGCGCCAGCAGCTGGAATGGGGTAGCACCCAACATTCAGTACTTC
TRBV2,TRBJ2-7,-,-,CASTSDYHYEQYF,TGTGCCAGCACCTCGGACTATCACTACGAGCAGTACTTC
TRBV13,TRBJ1-2,many,-,CASSLGAGFYGYTF,TGTGCCAGCAGCTTAGGGGCGGGGTTCTATGGCTACACCTTC
TRBV9,TRBJ1-1,many,-,CASSVVRGTEAFF,TGTGCCAGCAGCGTAGTCAGGGGAACTGAAGCTTTCTTT
TRBV13,TRBJ1-5,-,-,CASSQPERGWGNQPQHF,TGTGCCAGCAGCCAACCGGAACGGGGGTGGGGCAATCAGCCCCAGCATTTT
TRBV7-2,TRBJ1-5,few,-,CASSHPTVNQPQHF,TGTGCCAGCAGCCACCCGACAGTCAATCAGCCCCAGCATTTT
TRBV13,TRBJ1-1,many,TRBD1,CASSLGLMGTDNTEAFF,TGTGCCAGCAGCTTAGGCCTAATGGGGACAGACAACACTGAAGCTTTCTTT
TRBV30,TRBJ2-7,-,TRBD1,CAWNPRDRGPHEQYF,TGTGCCTGGAACCCCCGGGACAGGGGGCCACACGAGCAGTACTTC
TRBV10-3,TRBJ2-1,few,TRBD1,CATGTGSHEQFF,TGTGCCACCGGGACAGGGTCCCATGAGCAGTTCTTC
TRBV9,TRBJ2-7,many,TRBD1,CASSATGNEQYF,TGTGCCAGCAGCGCGACAGGGAACGAGCAGTACTTC
TRBV15,TRBJ2-7,-,-,CTSVPGPRSEQYF,-
TRBV2,TRBJ2-7,many,-,CASILRTAMGYEQYF,TGTGCCAGCATCCTCCGGACAGCGATGGGCTACGAGCAGTACTTC
TRBV6-1,TRBJ2-2,many,-,CASSIFGELFF,TGTGCCAGCAGCATCTTCGGGGAGCTGTTTTTT
TRBV24-1,TRBJ2-3,few,-,CATSGAGTDTQYF,TGTGCCACGTCGGGGGCCGGGACAGATACGCAGTATTTT
TRBV25-1,TRBJ1-3,few,TRBD1,CASSLTGGLGNTIYF,TGTGCCAGCAGTCTGACAGGGGGGCTAGGAAACACCATATATTTT
TRBV25-1,TRBJ2-1,many,-,CASSGGADSYNEQFF,TGTGCCAGCAGTGGGGGGGCCGACTCCTACAATGAGCAGTTCTTC
TRBV5-6,TRBJ1-5,-,TRBD1,CASSWRGTGEFRPQHF,TGTGCCAGCAGCTGGAGGGGGACAGGGGAGTTTAGGCCCCAGCATTTT
TRBV25-1,TRBJ1-1,once,-,CASRSRMDTEAFF,TGTGCCAGCAGGTCCCGTATGGACACTGAAGCTTTCTTT
TRBV9,TRBJ2-5,-,-,CASSVAPQETQYF,TGTGCCAGCAGCGTAGCACCTCAAGAGACCCAGTACTTC
TRBV7-9,TRBJ1-5,-,-,CASSLDAKGGQPQHF,TGTGCCAGCAGCTTAGATGCAAAGGGAGGACAGCCCCAGCATTTT
TRBV6-1,TRBJ1-2,many,-,CASRGSGDFGYTF,TGTGCCAGCAGGGGGTCCGGGGACTTCGGCTACACCTTC